Each of the 31 T cell receptor beta chains below was sequenced from the same sample in a study of cytomegalovirus exposure and HLA in healthy donors. Here immunoSEQ multiplex PCR was the method, and the copy in TCRdb shows in-frame clones only, minus some. In the table there are about 82,000 clones, 95% of which are singletons. Sequenced input: PBMCs. These receptors came from a woman between 18 and 30 years old in good health and CMV-seronegative.

The rearrangement uses TRBV4-1 and TRBJ2-7; TRBD2 might be the D (5 bases). This CDR3 spans 15 amino acids. The V gene lost 0 bases and the J gene lost 4 bases, with 13 bases spanning the gap. The V gene's germline CDR1 is MGHRA and CDR2 YSYEKL. For the CDR3, the DNA is TGCGCCAGCAGCCAAGAACGGGGTCAGGTTTACGAGCAGTACTTC. Its translation is CASSQERGQVYEQYF.

The chain couples TRBV6-4 to TRBJ2-3, with TRBD2 matching over 14 bases. Germline V lookup: CDR1 MRHNA, CDR2 SNTAGT. V gave up 0 bases and J gave up 1 base; unmatched junction bases: 0. CDR3 length: 17 amino acids. CDR3 coding DNA: TGTGCCAGCAGTGACTCGACTAGCGGGGGGGGCACAGATACGCAGTATTTT. It yields the protein CASSDSTSGGGTDTQYF.

The J gene is TRBJ2-7, the V gene TRBV5-6; perhaps TRBD1 as D (6 bases). Germline CDR1 SGHDT, CDR2 YYEEEE. The germline V and J ends were trimmed by 1 base and 5 bases, with 10 bases remaining between them. CDR3 length: 13 amino acids. The CDR3 DNA is TGTGCCAGCAGCTTGAACAGGGCTAACGAGCAGTACTTC. Protein: CASSLNRANEQYF.

V gene TRBV27 combines with J gene TRBJ1-2; D is uncertain. V was shortened by 6 bases and J by 6 bases, with 14 bases between the two germline ends. Germline assignment: CDR1 MNHEY and CDR2 SMNVEV (reference sequence). The CDR3 has 13 amino acids. The CDR3 sequence is CASSYASGHGYTF. The CDR3 nucleotides are TGTGCCAGCAGCTATGCTTCTGGGCATGGCTACACCTTC.

The V call is TRBV4-1, the J call TRBJ1-1; no firm D call. V lost 5 bases and J 11 bases, leaving 9 bases between the germline ends. There are 10 residues in the CDR3. Germline assignment: CDR1 MGHRA and CDR2 YSYEKL. CDR3 coding DNA: TGCGCCAGCAGCGCTAGCCGGGCTTTCTTT. This encodes CASSASRAFF.

In DNA form, the CDR3 reads TGTGCCAGCAGGCCAGGGACAGCGAACAATGAGCAGTTCTTC. This gives the protein CASRPGTANNEQFF. The chain recombines TRBV28 with TRBJ2-1; TRBD1 matches 7 bases. The germline gives CDR1 MDHEN, CDR2 SYDVKM. This CDR3 region has 14 residues. The J segment lost 5 bases and the V segment lost 6 bases, leaving 7 bases of the junction unmatched.

The gene calls are TRBV13 and TRBJ2-7; TRBD2 is a possible D gene (5 bases). The germline V and J ends were trimmed by 6 bases and 0 bases, with 18 bases remaining between them. Germline CDR1 reads PRHDT; CDR2 reads FYEKMQ (reference sequence). The CDR3 extends over 16 amino acids. CDR3 DNA sequence: TGTGCCAGCAGTCACTCCTACCGGGGTGCCTCCTACGAGCAGTACTTC. It yields the protein CASSHSYRGASYEQYF. Full variable domain (remainder filled in from reference TRBV13 and TRBJ2-7): AAGVIQSPRHLIKEKRETATLKCYPIPRHDTVYWYQQGPGQDPQFLISFYEKMQSDKGSIPDRFSAQQFSDYHSELNMSSLELGDSALYFCASSHSYRGASYEQYFGPGTRLTVT.

This clone was seen a single time. The chain combines TRBV7-2 with TRBJ2-7; 8 nucleotides line up with TRBD1. Germline lookup yields CDR1 SGHTA and CDR2 FQGNSA. The CDR3 length is 13 residues. V was clipped by 6 bases and J by 4 bases; unmatched bases: 5. The CDR3 nucleotides read TGTGCCAGCAGTGCAGGGGGCAGGTACGAGCAGTACTTC. Encoded protein: CASSAGGRYEQYF.

This chain links TRBV15 with TRBJ1-2; TRBD1 matches at 8 bases. The CDR3 covers 15 residues. Germline trimming cut 5 bases from V and 7 bases from J; bases unmatched to any gene: 12. CDR1 and CDR2 (germline): LNHNV, YYDKDF (reference sequence). CDR3 in amino acids: CATSHRDRRGSGYTF. The CDR3 DNA is TGTGCCACCAGCCACCGGGACAGGCGGGGGTCTGGCTACACCTTC.

Only a few counts were recorded for this clone. The J gene is TRBJ1-2, the V gene TRBV15; 7 bases match TRBD1. V was clipped by 3 bases and J by 8 bases; unmatched bases: 12. CDR3 length equals 15 residues. CDR1 and CDR2 (germline): LNHNV, YYDKDF (reference sequence). The CDR3 reads CATSRDANRGSGYTF. The DNA of the CDR3 is TGTGCCACCAGCAGGGATGCTAACAGGGGCAGCGGCTACACCTTC.

The CDR3 loop reads CASRGNSGKAFF. For the CDR3, the DNA is TGTGCCAGCAGGGGCAACTCGGGGAAAGCTTTCTTT. The chain combines TRBV28 with TRBJ1-1; no reliable D call. CDR1 is MDHEN, CDR2 SYDVKM, per germline. Trimming removed 6 bases at V and 9 bases at J, with 14 bases between. The CDR3 extends over 12 amino acids.

The gene calls are TRBV5-1 and TRBJ2-1; D gene uncertain. CDR1 and CDR2 (germline): SGHRS, YFSETQ. With 1 base removed from V and 2 bases from J, the gap between germline ends came to 10 bases. The CDR3 loop spans 15 amino acids. CDR3 DNA: TGCGCCAGCAGCTTGCAGGCGAGTACCTACAATGAGCAGTTCTTC. It codes for CASSLQASTYNEQFF.

The chain's CDR3 is CATSRGGLNNEQFF. As DNA, the CDR3 is TGTGCCACCAGCAGGGGTGGACTGAACAATGAGCAGTTCTTC. V usage is TRBV15 and J usage is TRBJ2-1; maybe TRBD2 (5 bases). CDR1 LNHNV and CDR2 YYDKDF come from the germline V gene (reference sequence). CDR3 length equals 14 residues. V was pared by 3 bases and J by 5 bases, with 11 bases between.

J is TRBJ1-5 and V is TRBV5-1, with D perhaps TRBD1 (5 bases). CDR3 length: 15 residues. V dropped 5 bases and J dropped 3 bases, with 15 bases sitting between them. Germline V gives CDR1 SGHRS, CDR2 YFSETQ. The CDR3 DNA is TGCGCCAGCAGTTACGACAGCTTTTCCAATCAGCCCCAGCATTTT. This sequence encodes CASSYDSFSNQPQHF.

J is TRBJ2-7 and V is TRBV6-5; 9 bases agree with TRBD1. Germline lookup yields CDR1 MNHEY and CDR2 SVGAGI. Trimming took 6 bases from V and 2 from J; bases not matched to a gene: 5. The CDR3 is 14 amino acids. CDR3 amino acids: CASSPDRGTYEQYF. CDR3 nucleotide sequence: TGTGCCAGCAGCCCGGACAGGGGAACCTACGAGCAGTACTTC.

The chain is built from TRBV13 and TRBJ2-7; D gene unclear. Germline CDR1 is PRHDT and CDR2 is FYEKMQ (reference sequence). The CDR3 consists of 12 residues. Trimming took 6 bases from V and 0 from J, leaving 6 bases between them. The CDR3 coding sequence is TGTGCCAGCAGTCTTAGCTCCTACGAGCAGTACTTC. Translated, it gives CASSLSSYEQYF.

The chain uses TRBV29-1 and TRBJ1-5; TRBD1 might be the D (6 bases). Germline V gene lookup returns CDR1 SQVTM and CDR2 ANQGSEA. This CDR3 has 13 residues. V dropped 5 bases and J dropped 4 bases, with 12 bases sitting between them. The CDR3 spells CSVQGQGNQPQHF. DNA of the CDR3: TGCAGCGTTCAGGGGCAGGGGAATCAGCCCCAGCATTTT. The entire variable domain, with the rest obtained from reference TRBV29-1 and TRBJ1-5, is as follows: SAVISQKPSRDICQRGTSLTIQCQVDSQVTMMFWYRQQPGQSLTLIATANQGSEATYESGFVIDKFPISRPNLTFSTLTVSNMSPEDSSIYLCSVQGQGNQPQHFGDGTRLSIL.

J is TRBJ2-2 and V is TRBV5-1; D unclear. V lost 0 bases and J 3 bases, leaving 9 bases between the germline ends. The CDR3 is 15 residues long. The germline V gene has CDR1 SGHRS and CDR2 YFSETQ. CDR3 in amino acids: CASSLALADTGELFF. CDR3 nucleotide sequence: TGCGCCAGCAGCTTGGCATTGGCGGACACCGGGGAGCTGTTTTTT. The complete variable domain, with remaining parts taken from reference TRBV5-1 and TRBJ2-2, reads KAGVTQTPRYLIKTRGQQVTLSCSPISGHRSVSWYQQTPGQGLQFLFEYFSETQRNKGNFPGRFSGRQFSNSRSEMNVSTLELGDSALYLCASSLALADTGELFFGEGSRLTVL.

V is TRBV10-1 and J is TRBJ2-2; D is possibly TRBD1 (5 bases). The V end was cut by 2 bases, the J end by 2 bases, with 6 bases between. This CDR3 has 14 amino acids. The germline gives CDR1 WNHNN, CDR2 SYGVQD (reference sequence). CDR3 protein: CASSEDSNTGELFF. The CDR3 DNA reads TGCGCCAGCAGTGAGGACAGCAACACCGGGGAGCTGTTTTTT.

The chain links TRBV7-2 to TRBJ1-1; a weak D match, TRBD1 (6 bases). V lost 1 base, J lost 4 bases, and 16 bases lay in between. The CDR3 runs 16 residues. Per the germline V gene, CDR1 is SGHTA and CDR2 is FQGNSA. In DNA form, the CDR3 reads TGTGCCAGCAGCTTAGAGGGCAGGGGCCTTTCCACTGAAGCTTTCTTT. Its protein product is CASSLEGRGLSTEAFF.

In its sample, this clone was seen once. The chain links TRBV9 to TRBJ2-5, with 12 bases identical to TRBD2. Germline-derived CDR1 and CDR2 are SGDLS and YYNGEE. CDR3 size: 16 residues. J gave up 5 bases and V 3 bases, and 8 bases lay outside the gene matches. The CDR3 loop is CASSATSGGQGETQYF. The CDR3 DNA follows: TGTGCCAGCAGCGCAACTAGCGGGGGGCAGGGGGAGACCCAGTACTTC.

The rearrangement joins TRBV27 to TRBJ2-1, with 11 positions matching TRBD2. CDR3 length: 16 residues. Germline lookup yields CDR1 MNHEY and CDR2 SMNVEV (reference sequence). The V segment lost 5 bases and the J segment 6 bases; nucleotides outside the gene matches: 9. CDR3 loop: CASSPRLAGSSNEQFF. For the CDR3, the DNA is TGTGCCAGCAGTCCGCGACTAGCGGGGAGCAGCAATGAGCAGTTCTTC.

This chain connects TRBV5-1 to TRBJ2-5; 8 bases match TRBD1. This CDR3 region has 17 residues. The V segment lost 4 bases and the J segment 1 base; nucleotides outside the gene matches: 12. The germline CDR1 and CDR2 sequences are SGHRS and YFSETQ. The CDR3 region has the DNA TGCGCCAGCAGCCCCCTTCCAGTGACAGGGGCCCAAGAGACCCAGTACTTC. Its protein is CASSPLPVTGAQETQYF.

The sample holds one count of this clone. J is TRBJ2-5 and V is TRBV21-1; the DNA was not compared with TRBD2, the D call given in the table. TRBV21-1 is a pseudogene locus. This CDR3 is built from 17 residues. The CDR3 DNA reads TGTGCCAGCAGCAAACTCAACTCCCGGGGAATCGGAGAGACCCAGTACTTC. Its translation is CASSKLNSRGIGETQYF.

This chain joins TRBV2 and TRBJ2-5; 8 positions agree with TRBD1. Trimming took 6 bases from V and 5 from J; bases not matched to a gene: 8. This CDR3 is built from 14 residues. CDR1 and CDR2 from the germline V gene are SNHLY and FYNNEI. The CDR3: CASRKQGVMETQYF. In DNA, the CDR3 is TGTGCCAGCAGGAAACAGGGGGTCATGGAGACCCAGTACTTC.

V gene TRBV12-5 combines with J gene TRBJ1-4; 7 bases fit TRBD1. This CDR3 has 14 amino acids. V was pared by 6 bases and J by 5 bases, with 6 bases of the junction left unmatched. Per the germline V gene, CDR1 is LGHNT and CDR2 is FRNRAP. CDR3 DNA sequence: TGTGCTAGTGGGGACACGGACAGGAATGAAAAACTGTTTTTT. Protein product: CASGDTDRNEKLFF.

The J gene is TRBJ2-7, the V gene TRBV7-9, with 8 bases fitting TRBD2. Per the germline V gene, CDR1 is SEHNR and CDR2 is FQNEAQ (reference sequence). The V gene end was trimmed by 5 bases and the J gene end by 1 base; junction bases not matched to a gene: 7. There are 15 residues in the CDR3. The CDR3 sequence is CASSQRGTPSYEQYF. As DNA, the CDR3 is TGTGCCAGCAGCCAGCGGGGGACACCTTCCTACGAGCAGTACTTC.

This rearrangement joins TRBV28 to TRBJ2-7, with 13 bases fitting TRBD2. The V and J ends lost 2 bases and 4 bases, in that order; junction bases with no gene match: 5. The CDR3 loop spans 16 amino acids. Germline CDR1 MDHEN, CDR2 SYDVKM. The CDR3 reads CASSLTSGRALYEQYF. In DNA, the CDR3 is TGTGCCAGCAGTTTAACTAGCGGGAGGGCCTTGTACGAGCAGTACTTC.

This clone was recorded once. The V gene is TRBV5-4, the J gene TRBJ1-3; TRBD1 is a possible D gene (6 bases). Germline loops: CDR1 SGHNT, CDR2 YYREEE (reference sequence). V was pared by 10 bases and J by 0 bases, with 8 bases between. There are 12 residues in the CDR3. CDR3 coding DNA: TGTGCCTCAGGGGACTCTGGAAACACCATATATTTT. It codes for CASGDSGNTIYF.

V gene TRBV20-1 combines with J gene TRBJ2-1; tentative D call: TRBD1 (5 bases). This CDR3 comprises 11 residues. CDR1 DFQATT and CDR2 SNEGSKA come from the germline V gene (reference sequence). V lost 6 bases and J lost 9, with 12 bases in between. The DNA of the CDR3 is TGCAGTGCCCTACAGGTTCCTGAGCAGTTCTTC. It encodes CSALQVPEQFF.

The V and J genes are TRBV7-9 and TRBJ1-1; no reliable D call. Deletions cut 0 bases from V and 0 bases from J, with 8 bases between. Germline V lookup: CDR1 SEHNR, CDR2 FQNEAQ (reference sequence). This CDR3 spans 15 amino acids. CDR3 sequence: CASSLASGLNTEAFF. The DNA of the CDR3 is TGTGCCAGCAGCTTAGCCAGCGGTTTGAACACTGAAGCTTTCTTT.